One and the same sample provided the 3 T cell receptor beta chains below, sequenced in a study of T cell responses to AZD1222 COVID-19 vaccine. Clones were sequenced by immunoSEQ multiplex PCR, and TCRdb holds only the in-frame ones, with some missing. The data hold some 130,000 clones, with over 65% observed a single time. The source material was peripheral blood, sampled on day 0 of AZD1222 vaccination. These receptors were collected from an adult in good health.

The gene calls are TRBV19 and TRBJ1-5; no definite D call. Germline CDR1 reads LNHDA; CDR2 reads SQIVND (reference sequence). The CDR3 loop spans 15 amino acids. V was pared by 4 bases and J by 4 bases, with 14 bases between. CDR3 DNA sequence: TGTGCCAGTAGTAGCCGGGAGGAAAGAAATCAGCCCCAGCATTTT. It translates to CASSSREERNQPQHF.

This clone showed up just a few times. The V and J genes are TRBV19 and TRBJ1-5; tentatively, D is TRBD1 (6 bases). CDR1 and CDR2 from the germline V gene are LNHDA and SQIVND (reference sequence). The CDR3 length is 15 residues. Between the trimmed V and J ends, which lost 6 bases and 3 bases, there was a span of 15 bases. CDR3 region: CASSIGQGINQPQHF. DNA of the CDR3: TGTGCCAGTAGCATCGGGCAGGGGATCAATCAGCCCCAGCATTTT.

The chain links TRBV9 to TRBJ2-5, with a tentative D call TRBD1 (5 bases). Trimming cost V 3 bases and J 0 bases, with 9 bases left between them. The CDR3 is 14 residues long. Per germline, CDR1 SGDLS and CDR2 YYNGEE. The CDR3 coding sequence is TGTGCCAGCAGCGCCTCAGGGCACCAAGAGACCCAGTACTTC. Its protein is CASSASGHQETQYF.